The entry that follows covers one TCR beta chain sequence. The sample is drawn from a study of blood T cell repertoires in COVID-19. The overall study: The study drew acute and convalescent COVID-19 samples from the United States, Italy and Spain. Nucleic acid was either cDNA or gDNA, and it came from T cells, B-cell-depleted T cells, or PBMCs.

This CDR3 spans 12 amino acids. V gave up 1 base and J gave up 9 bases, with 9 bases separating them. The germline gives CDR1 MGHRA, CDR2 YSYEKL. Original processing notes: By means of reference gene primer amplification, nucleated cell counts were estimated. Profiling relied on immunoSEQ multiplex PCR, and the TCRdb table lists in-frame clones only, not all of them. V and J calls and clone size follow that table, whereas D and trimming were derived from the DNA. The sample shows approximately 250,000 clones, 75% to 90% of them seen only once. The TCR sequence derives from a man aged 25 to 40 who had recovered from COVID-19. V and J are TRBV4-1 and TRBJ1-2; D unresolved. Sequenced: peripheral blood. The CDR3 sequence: CASSQGGQSYTF. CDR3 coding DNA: TGCGCCAGCAGCCAAGGTGGGCAGAGCTACACCTTC.